This entry is about one T cell receptor beta chain. These data are taken from a study of blood T cell repertoires in COVID-19. On the study more broadly: Collection of acute and convalescent COVID-19 samples took place in the United States, Italy and Spain. In each case, the material was cDNA or gDNA derived from T cells, B-cell-depleted T cells, or PBMCs.

Patients of the Seattle cohort, enrolled during active infection, were followed longitudinally. The V segment lost 1 base and the J segment 0 bases; nucleotides outside the gene matches: 3. The CDR3 length is 18 residues. CDR1 and CDR2 from the germline V gene are LGHNA and YNFKEQ. Authors' analysis steps: Using reference gene primer amplification, nucleated cell counts were estimated. This table comes from immunoSEQ multiplex PCR, and its TCRdb copy is limited to in-frame clones, with some not included. V and J calls plus clone size are reproduced from that table; the DNA served to infer D and trimming. The sample consists of more than 300,000 clones, 85% to 90% of them appearing once.

The sequencing input was peripheral blood. This clonotype was obtained from a woman between 40 and 50 years old with COVID-19, enrolled during active disease. This chain uses TRBV4-2 with TRBJ2-2, with TRBD2 matching 12 bases. The DNA for the CDR3 is TGTGCCAGCAGCCAAGGACTAGCGGGGGCCGCGAACACCGGGGAGCTGTTTTTT. The encoded protein is CASSQGLAGAANTGELFF.